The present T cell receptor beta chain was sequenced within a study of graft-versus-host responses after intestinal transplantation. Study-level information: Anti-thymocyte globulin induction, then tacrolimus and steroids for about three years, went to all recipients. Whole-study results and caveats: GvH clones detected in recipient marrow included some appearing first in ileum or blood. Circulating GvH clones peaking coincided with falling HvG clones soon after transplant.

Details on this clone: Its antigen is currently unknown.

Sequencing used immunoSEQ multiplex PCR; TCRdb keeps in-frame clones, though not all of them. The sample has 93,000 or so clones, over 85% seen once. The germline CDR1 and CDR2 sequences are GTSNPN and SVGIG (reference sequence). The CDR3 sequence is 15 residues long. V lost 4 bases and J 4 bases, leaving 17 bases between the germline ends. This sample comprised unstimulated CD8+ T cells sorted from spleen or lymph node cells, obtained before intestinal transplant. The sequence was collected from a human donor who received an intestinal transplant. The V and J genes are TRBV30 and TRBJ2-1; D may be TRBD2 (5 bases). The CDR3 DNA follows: TGTGCCTGGACGAATAGCGTCACCCCTTACAATGAGCAGTTCTTC. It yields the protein CAWTNSVTPYNEQFF.